What follows are 12 T cell receptor beta chains derived from one specimen sequenced in a study of technical replicates of blood from a few donors. The repertoire was sequenced with immunoSEQ multiplex PCR; TCRdb's copy has only in-frame clones and lacks some. The profile shows about 75,000 clones, roughly nine tenths of them singletons. The specimen sequenced was T cells isolated from PBMCs. These receptors came from a human donor in good health.

The chain combines TRBV27 with TRBJ2-7; perhaps TRBD2 as D (7 bases). This CDR3 is built from 17 residues. Germline-derived CDR1 and CDR2 are MNHEY and SMNVEV (reference sequence). Trimming pared 0 bases from V and 3 bases from J, leaving 18 bases between. The CDR3 is CASSLSLRGGHRYEQYF. CDR3 DNA sequence: TGTGCCAGCAGTTTATCTCTTAGGGGGGGACACCGCTACGAGCAGTACTTC.

The V and J genes are TRBV27 and TRBJ2-3; TRBD2 matches 14 bases. The CDR3 contains 17 residues. Per germline, CDR1 MNHEY and CDR2 SMNVEV (reference sequence). V dropped 4 bases and J dropped 4; count of bases not matched to a gene: 7. The CDR3 here is CASSSPGTSGRSDTQYF. DNA of the CDR3: TGTGCCAGCAGTTCCCCAGGGACTAGCGGGAGATCAGATACGCAGTATTTT.

The chain is built from TRBV2 and TRBJ1-5, with a possible D match to TRBD1 (5 bases). V lost 7 bases to trimming and J lost 7 bases, with 14 bases between them. The CDR3 contains 13 residues. CDR1 and CDR2 (germline): SNHLY, FYNNEI. Here the CDR3 DNA reads TGTGCCAGCAAAAGCCAGCGGGGGCAGCCCCAGCATTTT. Its translation: CASKSQRGQPQHF.

This chain connects TRBV4-3 to TRBJ1-2, with 7 bases lining up with TRBD1. V shed 0 bases, J shed 5 bases, and the junction held 6 bases outside the gene matches. Germline values: CDR1 LGHNA, CDR2 YSLEER. CDR3 size: 15 residues. The DNA of the CDR3 is TGCGCCAGCAGCCAAGATTATGGGACAGAGTATGGCTACACCTTC. Translated, it gives CASSQDYGTEYGYTF.

The chain recombines TRBV4-1 with TRBJ2-4, with D possibly matching TRBD2 (5 bases). CDR1 and CDR2 from the germline V gene are MGHRA and YSYEKL. This CDR3 is 16 amino acids long. The V end was cut by 1 base, the J end by 0 bases, with 10 bases between. The CDR3 sequence: CASSQGHGVAKNIQYF. CDR3 bases: TGCGCCAGCAGCCAAGGCCACGGGGTAGCCAAAAACATTCAGTACTTC.

The chain recombines TRBV29-1 with TRBJ2-7; D not resolved. The CDR3 sequence is 12 residues long. Germline V gene sequence: CDR1 SQVTM, CDR2 ANQGSEA. V was shortened by 3 bases and J by 3 bases, with 9 bases between the two germline ends. The CDR3 loop reads CSVDSTVYEQYF. CDR3 bases: TGCAGCGTTGATAGTACAGTCTACGAGCAGTACTTC.

The V gene is TRBV7-9, the J gene TRBJ2-4, with no clear D. The CDR3 sequence is 13 residues long. V lost 4 bases to trimming and J lost 6 bases, with 10 bases between them. From germline, CDR1 is SEHNR and CDR2 FQNEAQ (reference sequence). This chain's CDR3 is CASSSDTLNIQYF. CDR3 nucleotides: TGTGCCAGCAGCTCTGACACCTTAAACATTCAGTACTTC.

The V and J genes are TRBV10-3 and TRBJ2-3, with TRBD2 matching over 13 bases. The V gene's germline CDR1 is ENHRY and CDR2 SYGVKD. The CDR3 has 16 amino acids. V lost 0 bases and J lost 6; bases outside the gene matches: 3. For the CDR3, the DNA is TGTGCCATCAGTGAGTCTGGACTAGCGGGAGCTGATACGCAGTATTTT. Translation: CAISESGLAGADTQYF.

This rearrangement joins TRBV5-6 to TRBJ2-7; the match to TRBD1 covers 9 bases. With 5 bases clipped from V and 4 bases from J, the junction kept 7 bases outside the gene matches. Germline values: CDR1 SGHDT, CDR2 YYEEEE. This CDR3 spans 14 amino acids. CDR3: CASRPGQGLYEQYF. The DNA of the CDR3 is TGTGCCAGCAGGCCGGGACAGGGACTATACGAGCAGTACTTC. Together with reference TRBV5-6 and TRBJ2-7, the CDR3 gives the full variable domain: DAGVTQSPTHLIKTRGQQVTLRCSPKSGHDTVSWYQQALGQGPQFIFQYYEEEERQRGNFPDRFSGHQFPNYSSELNVNALLLGDSALYLCASRPGQGLYEQYFGPGTRLTVT.

By frequency in the sample, this clone is medium-sized. The chain employs TRBV7-2 and TRBJ2-7, with D tentatively TRBD1 (6 bases). Germline assignment: CDR1 SGHTA and CDR2 FQGNSA. V lost 5 bases, J lost 5 bases, and 19 bases lay in between. This CDR3 contains 15 residues. The CDR3 loop reads CASSVKQGTFHEQYF. The CDR3 coding sequence is TGTGCCAGCAGCGTTAAACAGGGAACATTCCACGAGCAGTACTTC.

The V gene is TRBV5-8, the J gene TRBJ2-7, with D perhaps TRBD1 (6 bases). The CDR3 runs 13 residues. The germline V gene has CDR1 SGHTS and CDR2 YDEGEE. Trimming shortened V by 6 bases and J by 7 bases, and 17 bases separated the two germline ends. CDR3 DNA: TGTGCCAGCAACGGACAGACGACCAAGGAGCAGTACTTC. Protein product: CASNGQTTKEQYF.

This clone appeared once. The chain has TRBV7-9 and TRBJ1-1; TRBD1 matches 7 bases. Germline assignment: CDR1 SEHNR and CDR2 FQNEAQ (reference sequence). The CDR3 has 16 amino acids. V lost 4 bases, J lost 4 bases, and 12 bases stayed unmatched. CDR3 in amino acids: CASSSPRQGGGTEAFF. The DNA for the CDR3 is TGTGCCAGCAGCTCGCCGAGACAGGGTGGGGGCACTGAAGCTTTCTTT.